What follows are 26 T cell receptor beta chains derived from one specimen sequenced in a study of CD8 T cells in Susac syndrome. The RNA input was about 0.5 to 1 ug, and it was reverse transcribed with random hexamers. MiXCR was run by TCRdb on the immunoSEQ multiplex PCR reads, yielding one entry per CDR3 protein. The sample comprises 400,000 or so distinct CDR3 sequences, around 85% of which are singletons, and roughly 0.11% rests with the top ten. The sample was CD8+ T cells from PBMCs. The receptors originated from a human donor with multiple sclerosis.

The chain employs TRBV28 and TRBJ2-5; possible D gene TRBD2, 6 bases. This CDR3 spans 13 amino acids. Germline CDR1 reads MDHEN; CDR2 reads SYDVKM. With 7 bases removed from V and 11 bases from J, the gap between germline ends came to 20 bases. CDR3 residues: CASTHQPGTAQYF. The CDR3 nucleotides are TGTGCCAGCACCCATCAGCCCGGGACTGCTCAGTACTTC.

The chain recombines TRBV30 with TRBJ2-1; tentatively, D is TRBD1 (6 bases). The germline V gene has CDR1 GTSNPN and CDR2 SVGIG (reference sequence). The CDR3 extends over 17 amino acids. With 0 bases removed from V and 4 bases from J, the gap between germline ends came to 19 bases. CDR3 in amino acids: CAWSVGLGTKKYNEQFF. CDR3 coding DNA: TGTGCCTGGAGTGTCGGTCTTGGGACAAAAAAATACAATGAGCAGTTCTTC.

CDR3 residues: CASSLDYLETQYF. CDR3 sequence (DNA): TGTGCCAGCAGCTTAGATTATTTAGAGACCCAGTACTTC. This chain joins TRBV11-2 and TRBJ2-5; no reliable D call. Per the germline V gene, CDR1 is SGHAT and CDR2 is FQNNGV. The CDR3 is 13 amino acids. V lost 0 bases to trimming and J lost 4 bases, with 6 bases between them.

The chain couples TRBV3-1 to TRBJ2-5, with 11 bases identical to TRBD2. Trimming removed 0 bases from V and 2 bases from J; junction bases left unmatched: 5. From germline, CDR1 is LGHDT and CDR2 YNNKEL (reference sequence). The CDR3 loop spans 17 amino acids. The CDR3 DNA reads TGTGCCAGCAGCCAAGATGTAGCGGGAGGGATTCAAGAGACCCAGTACTTC. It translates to CASSQDVAGGIQETQYF.

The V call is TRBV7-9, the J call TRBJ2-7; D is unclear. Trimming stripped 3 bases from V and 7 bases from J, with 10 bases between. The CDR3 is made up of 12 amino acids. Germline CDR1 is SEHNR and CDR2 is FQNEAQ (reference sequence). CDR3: CASSFGSAEQYF. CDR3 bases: TGTGCCAGCAGCTTCGGGTCGGCGGAGCAGTACTTC.

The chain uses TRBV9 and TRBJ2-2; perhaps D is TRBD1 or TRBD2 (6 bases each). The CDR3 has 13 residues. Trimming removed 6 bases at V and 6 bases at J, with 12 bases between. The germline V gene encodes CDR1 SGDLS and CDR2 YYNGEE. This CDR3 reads CASTPGGAGELFF. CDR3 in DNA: TGTGCCAGCACCCCCGGGGGCGCCGGGGAGCTGTTTTTT.

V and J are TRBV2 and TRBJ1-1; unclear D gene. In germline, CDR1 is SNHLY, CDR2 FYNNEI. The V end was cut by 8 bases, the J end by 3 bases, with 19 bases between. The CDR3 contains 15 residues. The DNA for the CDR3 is TGTGCCAGCGAATTGTGGCCCGGCTCTGACACTGAAGCTTTCTTT. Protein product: CASELWPGSDTEAFF.

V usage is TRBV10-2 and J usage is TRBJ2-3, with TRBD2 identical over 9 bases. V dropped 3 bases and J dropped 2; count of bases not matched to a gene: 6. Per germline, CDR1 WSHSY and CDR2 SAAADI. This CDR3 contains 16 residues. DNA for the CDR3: TGCGCCAGCAGTGACTCTAGCGGGGTACCCACAGATACGCAGTATTTT. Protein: CASSDSSGVPTDTQYF.

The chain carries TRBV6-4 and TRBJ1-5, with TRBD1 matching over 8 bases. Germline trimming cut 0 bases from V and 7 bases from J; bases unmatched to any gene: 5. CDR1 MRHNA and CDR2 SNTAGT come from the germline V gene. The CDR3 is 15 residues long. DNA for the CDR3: TGTGCCAGCAGTGACTCAGCGACAGGGGAGCAGCCCCAGCATTTT. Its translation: CASSDSATGEQPQHF.

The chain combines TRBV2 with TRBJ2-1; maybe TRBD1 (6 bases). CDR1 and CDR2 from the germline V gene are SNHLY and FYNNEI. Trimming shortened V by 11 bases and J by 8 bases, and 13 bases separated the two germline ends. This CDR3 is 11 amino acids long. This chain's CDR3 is CAGQREDEQFF. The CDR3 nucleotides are TGTGCCGGACAGAGGGAAGATGAGCAGTTCTTC.

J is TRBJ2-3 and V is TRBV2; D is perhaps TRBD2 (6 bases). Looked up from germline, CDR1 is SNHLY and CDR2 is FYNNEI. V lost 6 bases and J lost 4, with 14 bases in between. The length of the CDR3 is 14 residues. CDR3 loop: CASRKGGAPDTQYF. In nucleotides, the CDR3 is TGTGCCAGCAGGAAAGGAGGGGCCCCAGATACGCAGTATTTT.

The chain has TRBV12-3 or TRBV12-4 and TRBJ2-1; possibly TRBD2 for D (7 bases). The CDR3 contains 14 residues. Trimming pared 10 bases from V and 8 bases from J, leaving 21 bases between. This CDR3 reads CATKGGEGPDEQFF. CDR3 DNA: TGTGCCACCAAGGGGGGGGAGGGACCGGATGAGCAGTTCTTC.

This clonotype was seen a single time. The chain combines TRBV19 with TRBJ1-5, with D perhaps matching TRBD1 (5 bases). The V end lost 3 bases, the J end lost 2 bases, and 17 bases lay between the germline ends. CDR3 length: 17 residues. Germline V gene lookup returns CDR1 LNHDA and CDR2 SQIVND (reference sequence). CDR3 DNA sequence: TGTGCCAGTAGTATCCCCAGGGAAGGCTGGGGCAATCAGCCCCAGCATTTT. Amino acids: CASSIPREGWGNQPQHF.

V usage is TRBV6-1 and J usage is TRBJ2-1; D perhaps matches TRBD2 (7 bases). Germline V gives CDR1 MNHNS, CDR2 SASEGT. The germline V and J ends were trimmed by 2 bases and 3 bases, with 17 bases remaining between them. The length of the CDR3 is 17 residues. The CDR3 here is CASSEQRGGLGYNEQFF. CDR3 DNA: TGTGCCAGCAGTGAACAGAGGGGGGGGTTAGGCTACAATGAGCAGTTCTTC.

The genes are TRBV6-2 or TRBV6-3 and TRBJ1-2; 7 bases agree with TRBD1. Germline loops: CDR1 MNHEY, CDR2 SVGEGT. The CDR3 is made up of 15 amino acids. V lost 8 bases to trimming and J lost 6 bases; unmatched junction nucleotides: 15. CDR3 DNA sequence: TGTGCCAGCGGATTTTACTCAGGGACAGATAATGGCTACACCTTC. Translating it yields CASGFYSGTDNGYTF.

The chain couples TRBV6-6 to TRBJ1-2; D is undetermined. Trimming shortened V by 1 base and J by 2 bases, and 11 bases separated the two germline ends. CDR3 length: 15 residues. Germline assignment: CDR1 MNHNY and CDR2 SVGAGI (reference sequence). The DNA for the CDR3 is TGTGCCAGCAGTTACTTACCGGGTAGAAACTATGGCTACACCTTC. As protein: CASSYLPGRNYGYTF.

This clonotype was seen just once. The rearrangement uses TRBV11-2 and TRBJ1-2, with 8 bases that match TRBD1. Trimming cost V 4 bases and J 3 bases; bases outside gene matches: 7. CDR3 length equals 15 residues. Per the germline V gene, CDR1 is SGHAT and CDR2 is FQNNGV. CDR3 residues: CASSSLDRAYYGYTF. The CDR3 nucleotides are TGTGCCAGCAGCTCCTTGGACAGGGCCTACTATGGCTACACCTTC. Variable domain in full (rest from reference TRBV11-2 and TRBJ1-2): EAGVAQSPRYKIIEKRQSVAFWCNPISGHATLYWYQQILGQGPKLLIQFQNNGVVDDSQLPKDRFSAERLKGVDSTLKIQPAKLEDSAVYLCASSSLDRAYYGYTFGSGTRLTVV.

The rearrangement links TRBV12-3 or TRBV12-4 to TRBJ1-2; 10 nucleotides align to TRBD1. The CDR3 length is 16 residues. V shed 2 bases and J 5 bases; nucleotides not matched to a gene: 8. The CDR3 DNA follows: TGTGCCAGCAGTTTACCGTGGACAGGGGGAGAATATGGCTACACCTTC. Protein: CASSLPWTGGEYGYTF.

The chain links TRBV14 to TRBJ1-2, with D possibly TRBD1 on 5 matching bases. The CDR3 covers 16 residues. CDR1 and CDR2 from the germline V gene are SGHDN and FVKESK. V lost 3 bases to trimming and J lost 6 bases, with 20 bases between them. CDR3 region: CASSHARWGTPHGYTF. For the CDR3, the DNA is TGTGCCAGCAGCCACGCCAGATGGGGGACTCCCCATGGCTACACCTTC.

The CDR3 DNA reads as TGTGCCAGCAGTGAAAAGGGGGCCCTTAATCAGCCCCAGCATTTT. Its protein is CASSEKGALNQPQHF. The V call is TRBV2, the J call TRBJ1-5, with TRBD1 matching over 7 bases. The CDR3 is 15 amino acids. Per the germline V gene, CDR1 is SNHLY and CDR2 is FYNNEI. V shed 2 bases, J shed 4 bases, and the junction held 5 bases outside the gene matches. Looking up the rest from reference TRBV2 and TRBJ1-5 gives the full variable domain: EPEVTQTPSHQVTQMGQEVILRCVPISNHLYFYWYRQILGQKVEFLVSFYNNEISEKSEIFDDQFSVERPDGSNFTLKIRSTKLEDSAMYFCASSEKGALNQPQHFGDGTRLSIL.

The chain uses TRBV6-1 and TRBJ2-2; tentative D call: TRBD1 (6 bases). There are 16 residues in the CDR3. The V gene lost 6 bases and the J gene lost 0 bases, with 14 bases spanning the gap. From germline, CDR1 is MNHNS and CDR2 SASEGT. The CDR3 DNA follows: TGTGCCAGCAGCACCGAACAGGGACCGAACACCGGGGAGCTGTTTTTT. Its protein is CASSTEQGPNTGELFF.

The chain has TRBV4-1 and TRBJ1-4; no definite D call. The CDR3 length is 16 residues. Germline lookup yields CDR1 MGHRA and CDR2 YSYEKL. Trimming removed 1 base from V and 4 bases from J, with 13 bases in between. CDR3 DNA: TGCGCCAGCAGCCAAGTGGTCACAGACAATAATGAAAAACTGTTTTTT. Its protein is CASSQVVTDNNEKLFF.

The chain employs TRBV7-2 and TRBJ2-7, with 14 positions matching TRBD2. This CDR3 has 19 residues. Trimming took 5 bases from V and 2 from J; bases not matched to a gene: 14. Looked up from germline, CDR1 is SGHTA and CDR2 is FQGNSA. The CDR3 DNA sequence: TGTGCCAGCAGCGCCCAGGGGGGACTAGCGGGAGAATCTCCCTACGAGCAGTACTTC. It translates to CASSAQGGLAGESPYEQYF.

DNA of the CDR3: TGTGCCAGCAGTTGGGGACAGGCTAATCAGCCCCAGCATTTT. This sequence encodes CASSWGQANQPQHF. The chain uses TRBV28 and TRBJ1-5, with TRBD1 matching over 8 bases. Germline values: CDR1 MDHEN, CDR2 SYDVKM. The CDR3 runs 14 residues. The J segment lost 4 bases and the V segment lost 4 bases, leaving 3 bases of the junction unmatched.

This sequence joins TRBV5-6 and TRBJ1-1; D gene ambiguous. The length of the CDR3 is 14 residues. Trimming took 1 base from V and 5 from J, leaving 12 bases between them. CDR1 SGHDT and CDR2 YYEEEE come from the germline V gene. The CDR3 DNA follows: TGTGCCAGCAGCTTGAAGGGTTCGGGGACTGAAGCTTTCTTT. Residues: CASSLKGSGTEAFF. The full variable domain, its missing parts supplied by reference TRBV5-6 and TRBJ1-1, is DAGVTQSPTHLIKTRGQQVTLRCSPKSGHDTVSWYQQALGQGPQFIFQYYEEEERQRGNFPDRFSGHQFPNYSSELNVNALLLGDSALYLCASSLKGSGTEAFFGQGTRLTVV.

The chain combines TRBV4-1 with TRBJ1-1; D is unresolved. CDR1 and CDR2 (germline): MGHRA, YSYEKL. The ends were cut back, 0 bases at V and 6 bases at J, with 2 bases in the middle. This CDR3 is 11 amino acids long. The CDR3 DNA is TGCGCCAGCAGCCAAGATTCTGAAGCTTTCTTT. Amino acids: CASSQDSEAFF.